This T cell receptor (beta chain) was obtained from a study of blood T cell repertoires in COVID-19. In the authors' workflow: From reference gene primer amplification, estimates of nucleated cell counts were derived. Profiling relied on immunoSEQ multiplex PCR, and the TCRdb table lists in-frame clones only, not all of them. Clonal size and the V and J genes are those of that table, whereas D and trimming came from the DNA. The sample yields 350,000 to 550,000 clones, 75% to 90% seen once. Between the trimmed V and J ends, which lost 8 bases and 2 bases, there was a span of 16 bases. CDR3 length equals 15 residues. CDR1 MDHEN and CDR2 SYDVKM come from the germline V gene.

V is TRBV28 and J is TRBJ1-5; a possible D gene is TRBD1 (6 bases). Sequenced: peripheral blood. The TCR sequence derives from a woman in her 30s with acute or convalescent COVID-19. The CDR3 loop reads CASYRTGLGNQPQHF. CDR3 bases: TGTGCCAGCTATCGCACAGGGCTCGGCAATCAGCCCCAGCATTTT.